A selection of T cell receptor beta chains follows, all from one sample in a study of neurological immune-mediated disorders. TCRdb fed the 5' RACE reads into MiXCR, producing one record per CDR3 protein. Counted here are roughly 45,000 distinct CDR3 sequences, around 3.3% occurring once; the ten biggest clones make up about 16%. Sequencing was done on a sample of PBMCs. The receptors were gathered from a woman between 45 and 65 years old with multiple sclerosis. CDR3s include the opening cysteine and the closing phenylalanine or tryptophan. The D gene is left open where the match is weak. The listing skips clone size in some rows; elsewhere it reads once, few, many or a size class.

TRBD2 | many | TRBJ2-4 | TRBV20-1 | TGCAGTGCTCCCCAACCGGGGGGGGCCAAAAACATTCAGTACTTC | CSAPQPGGAKNIQYF
TRBD1 | many | TRBJ2-1 | TRBV6-5 | TGTGCCAGCAGTTGGGGGACAGGAGGTACTGAGCAGTTCTTC | CASSWGTGGTEQFF
. | many | TRBJ2-7 | TRBV21-1 | TGTGCCAGCAGGTACAGCTCCTACGAGCAGTACTTC | CASRYSSYEQYF
. | many | TRBJ2-2 | TRBV12-3/TRBV12-4 | TGTGCCAGCAGTTTAATGACCGGGGAGCTGTTTTTT | CASSLMTGELFF
TRBD2 | many | TRBJ2-5 | TRBV5-4 | TGTGCCAGCAATTCGGCGGGGGGAGGACAAGAGACCCAGTACTTC | CASNSAGGGQETQYF
TRBD1 | many | TRBJ2-7 | TRBV7-9 | TGTGCCAGCAGCTCGCGTCCCGGGACAGGGATCGGGTACGAGCAGTACTTC | CASSSRPGTGIGYEQYF
TRBD2 | many | TRBJ2-1 | TRBV5-1 | TGCGCCAGCAGCTTAGGCCCTAGCGGAGGCAATGAGCAGTTCTTC | CASSLGPSGGNEQFF
TRBD2 | many | TRBJ2-7 | TRBV20-1 | TGCAGTGCTAGAGATCCGGGGGGCTCCTACGAGCAGTACTTC | CSARDPGGSYEQYF
TRBD2 | many | TRBJ2-3 | TRBV5-6 | TGTGCCAGCAGCCCGACTAGCGGGAACACAGATACGCAGTATTTT | CASSPTSGNTDTQYF
. | many | TRBJ1-2 | TRBV7-9 | TGTGCCAGCAGCTTCATGGGGGGTAGCGATGGCTACACCTTC | CASSFMGGSDGYTF
. | many | TRBJ2-3 | TRBV5-4 | TGTGCCAGCAGCCCAAAAGGACCCGACACAGATACGCAGTATTTT | CASSPKGPDTDTQYF
TRBD1 | many | TRBJ2-2 | TRBV5-1 | TGCGCCAGCAGCTCACAGGGGGCGGGCACCGGGGAGCTGTTTTTT | CASSSQGAGTGELFF
. | many | TRBJ2-7 | TRBV20-1 | TGCAGTGCTAAAACACCTTACTCTTCCTACGAGCAGTACTTC | CSAKTPYSSYEQYF
. | . | TRBJ1-1 | TRBV7-7 | TGTGCCAGCAGCTTAGAAATCGGCGCTGAAGCTTTCTTT | CASSLEIGAEAFF
TRBD2 | many | TRBJ2-1 | TRBV12-3/TRBV12-4 | TGTGCCAGCAGCTCCAGCGGGGGGGACTCCTACAATGAGCAGTTCTTC | CASSSSGGDSYNEQFF
TRBD1 | many | TRBJ2-1 | TRBV5-6 | TGTGCCAGCAGCCCCGGGACAGGTTCCTACAATGAGCAGTTCTTC | CASSPGTGSYNEQFF
. | many | TRBJ1-5 | TRBV20-1 | TGCAGTGCTAGCAGAGGTAGCAATCAGCCCCAGCATTTT | CSASRGSNQPQHF
. | many | TRBJ1-1 | TRBV5-1 | TGCGCCAGCAGCTTCGGGCAGGTCGGGAACACTGAAGCTTTCTTT | CASSFGQVGNTEAFF
TRBD1 | many | TRBJ2-5 | TRBV5-1 | TGCGCCAGCAGCGGGGACAGTAACCAAGAGACCCAGTACTTC | CASSGDSNQETQYF
. | many | TRBJ2-5 | TRBV7-7 | TGTGCCAGCAGCTCAGGAGCGTGGATCCTACAAGAGACCCAGTACTTC | CASSSGAWILQETQYF
TRBD2 | many | TRBJ2-7 | TRBV7-2 | TGTGCCAGCAGCGCCCAGACTAGCGCAATGAGGGTGCAGTACTTC | CASSAQTSAMRVQYF
TRBD1 | many | TRBJ1-5 | TRBV5-1 | TGCGCCAGCAGCTTGACTACAGGGGCCGGGCTCCAGCATTTT | CASSLTTGAGLQHF
TRBD2 | many | TRBJ2-1 | TRBV20-1 | TGCAGTGCTAGAGATCGGCTAGCGGGAGGCCACAGCTCCTACAATGAGCAGTTCTTC | CSARDRLAGGHSSYNEQFF
TRBD1 | many | TRBJ1-4 | TRBV7-9 | TGTGCCAGCAGCCCCTGGGACAGAGAAAAACTGTTTTTT | CASSPWDREKLFF
TRBD2 | many | TRBJ2-1 | TRBV5-1 | TGCGCCAGCAGCTTGTTGGCTAGCGGGGTTTCTAGCTCCTACAATGAGCAGTTCTTC | CASSLLASGVSSSYNEQFF
. | many | TRBJ2-5 | TRBV28 | TGTGCCAGCACCTTGGGCGGAACCGGGGGAAAGACCCAGTACTTC | CASTLGGTGGKTQYF
. | many | TRBJ2-2 | TRBV3-1 | TGTGCCAGCAGCCAAATACGGACAACCTCGACCGGGGAGCTGTTTTTT | CASSQIRTTSTGELFF
TRBD2 | many | TRBJ2-7 | TRBV7-2 | TGTGCCAGCAGCTCCACGACTAGCGGGAGGTACGAGCAGTACTTC | CASSSTTSGRYEQYF
. | many | TRBJ2-7 | TRBV20-1 | TGCAGTGCTATACCCGGGGTCCGGGACTACGAGCAGTACTTC | CSAIPGVRDYEQYF
. | many | TRBJ2-2 | TRBV5-1 | TGCGCCAGCCAGGCGGCCAGTTCGAACACCGGGGAGCTGTTTTTT | CASQAASSNTGELFF
TRBD1 | many | TRBJ1-2 | TRBV18 | TGTGCCAGCTCAGCCAACAGGGGGCCTGGCTACACCTTC | CASSANRGPGYTF
. | many | TRBJ1-4 | TRBV12-3/TRBV12-4 | TGTGCCAGCAGTTTTTGGCAAGGGGGTAATGAAAAACTGTTTTTT | CASSFWQGGNEKLFF
. | many | TRBJ2-5 | TRBV7-2 | TGTGCCAGCAGCCCGGACTGGTCCCAAGAGACCCAGTACTTC | CASSPDWSQETQYF
TRBD1 | many | TRBJ1-6 | TRBV4-1 | TGCGCCAGCAGCCGCGGACAGGGAGGTAGTAATTCACCCCTCCACTTT | CASSRGQGGSNSPLHF